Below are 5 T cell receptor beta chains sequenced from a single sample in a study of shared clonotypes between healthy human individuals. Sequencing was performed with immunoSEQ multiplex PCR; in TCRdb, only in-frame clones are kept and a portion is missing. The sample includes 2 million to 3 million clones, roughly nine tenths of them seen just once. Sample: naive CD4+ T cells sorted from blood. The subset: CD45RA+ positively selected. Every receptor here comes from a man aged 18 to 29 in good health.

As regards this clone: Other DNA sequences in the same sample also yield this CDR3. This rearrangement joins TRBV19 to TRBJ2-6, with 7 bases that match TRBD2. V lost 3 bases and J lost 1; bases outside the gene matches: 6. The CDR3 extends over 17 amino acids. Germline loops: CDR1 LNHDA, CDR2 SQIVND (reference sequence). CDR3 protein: CASSIGEGPSGANVLTF. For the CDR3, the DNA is TGTGCCAGTAGTATCGGGGAGGGGCCGTCTGGGGCCAACGTCCTGACTTTC.

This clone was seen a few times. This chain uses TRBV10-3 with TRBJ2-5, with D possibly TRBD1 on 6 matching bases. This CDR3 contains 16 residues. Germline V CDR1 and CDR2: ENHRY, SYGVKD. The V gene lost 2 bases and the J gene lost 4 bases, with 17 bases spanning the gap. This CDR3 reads CAISEGTRGRGETQYF. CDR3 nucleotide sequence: TGTGCCATCAGTGAGGGGACAAGGGGCCGGGGAGAGACCCAGTACTTC.

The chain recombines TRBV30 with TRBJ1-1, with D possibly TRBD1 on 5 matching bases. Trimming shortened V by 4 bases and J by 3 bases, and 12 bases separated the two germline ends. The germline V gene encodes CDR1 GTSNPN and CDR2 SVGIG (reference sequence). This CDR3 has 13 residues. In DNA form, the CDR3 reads TGTGCCTGGACAGGGTTGATGGACACTGAAGCTTTCTTT. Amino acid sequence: CAWTGLMDTEAFF. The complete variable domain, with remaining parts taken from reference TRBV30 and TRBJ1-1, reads SQTIHQWPATLVQPVGSPLSLECTVEGTSNPNLYWYRQAAGRGLQLLFYSVGIGQISSEVPQNLSASRPQDRQFILSSKKLLLSDSGFYLCAWTGLMDTEAFFGQGTRLTVV.

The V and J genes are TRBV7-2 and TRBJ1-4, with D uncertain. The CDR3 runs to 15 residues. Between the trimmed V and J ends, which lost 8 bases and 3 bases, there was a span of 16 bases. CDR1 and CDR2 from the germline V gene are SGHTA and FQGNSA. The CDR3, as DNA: TGTGCCAGCTCAGAGTTAGGTTTCGCTAATGAAAAACTGTTTTTT. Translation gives CASSELGFANEKLFF. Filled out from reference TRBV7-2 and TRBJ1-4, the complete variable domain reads GAGVSQSPSNKVTEKGKDVELRCDPISGHTALYWYRQSLGQGLEFLIYFQGNSAPDKSGLPSDRFSAERTGGSVSTLTIQRTQQEDSAVYLCASSELGFANEKLFFGSGTQLSVL.

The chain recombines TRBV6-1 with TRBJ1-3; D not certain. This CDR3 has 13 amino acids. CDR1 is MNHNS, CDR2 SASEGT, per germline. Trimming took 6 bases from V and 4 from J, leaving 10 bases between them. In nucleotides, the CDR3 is TGTGCCAGCAGCCCGGACCTCGGAAACACCATATATTTT. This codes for CASSPDLGNTIYF.